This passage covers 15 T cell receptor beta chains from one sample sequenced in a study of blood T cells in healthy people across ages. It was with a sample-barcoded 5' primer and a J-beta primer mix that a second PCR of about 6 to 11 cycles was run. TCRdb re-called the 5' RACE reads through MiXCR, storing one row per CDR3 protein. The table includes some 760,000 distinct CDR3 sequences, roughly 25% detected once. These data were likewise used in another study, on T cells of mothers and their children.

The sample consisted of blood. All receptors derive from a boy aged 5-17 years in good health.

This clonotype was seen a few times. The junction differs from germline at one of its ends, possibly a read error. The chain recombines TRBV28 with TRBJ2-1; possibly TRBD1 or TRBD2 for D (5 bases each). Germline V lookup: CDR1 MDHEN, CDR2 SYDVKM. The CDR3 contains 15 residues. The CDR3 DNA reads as TGTGCCAGCAGTTCCGGGACCCTAACCTACAATGGGCAGTTCTTC. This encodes CASSSGTLTYNGQFF.

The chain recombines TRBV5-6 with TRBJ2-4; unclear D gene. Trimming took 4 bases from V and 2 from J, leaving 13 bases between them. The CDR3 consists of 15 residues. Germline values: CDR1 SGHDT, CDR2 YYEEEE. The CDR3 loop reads CASSDHAKPKNIQYF. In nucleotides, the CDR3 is TGTGCCAGCAGCGACCACGCGAAACCCAAAAACATTCAGTACTTC.

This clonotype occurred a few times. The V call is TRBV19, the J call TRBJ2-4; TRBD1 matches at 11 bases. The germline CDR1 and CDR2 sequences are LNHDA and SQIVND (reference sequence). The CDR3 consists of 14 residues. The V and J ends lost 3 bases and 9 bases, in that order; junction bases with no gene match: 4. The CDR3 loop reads CASSMGTGGGIQYF. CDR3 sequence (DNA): TGTGCCAGTAGTATGGGGACAGGGGGAGGCATTCAGTACTTC.

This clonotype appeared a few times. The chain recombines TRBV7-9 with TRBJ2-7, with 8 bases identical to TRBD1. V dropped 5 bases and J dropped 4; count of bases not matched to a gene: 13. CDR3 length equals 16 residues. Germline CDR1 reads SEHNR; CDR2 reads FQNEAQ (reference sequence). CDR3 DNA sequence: TGTGCCAGCAGCGCACAGGGGGAGGAGTTGATTTACGAGCAGTACTTC. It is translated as CASSAQGEELIYEQYF.

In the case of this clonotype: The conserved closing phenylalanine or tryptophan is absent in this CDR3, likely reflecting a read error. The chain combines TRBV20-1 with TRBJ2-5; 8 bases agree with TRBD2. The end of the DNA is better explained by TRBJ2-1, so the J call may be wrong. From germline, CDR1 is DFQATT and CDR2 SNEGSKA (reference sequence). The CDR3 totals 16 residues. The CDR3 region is CSATRRSGRGGNEQFL. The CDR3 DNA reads TGCAGTGCTACCCGACGAAGCGGGAGAGGCGGGAATGAGCAGTTCCTC.

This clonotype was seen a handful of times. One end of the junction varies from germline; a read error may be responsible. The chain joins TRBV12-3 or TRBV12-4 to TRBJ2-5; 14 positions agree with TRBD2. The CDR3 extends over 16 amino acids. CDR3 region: CASSSGLAGGQGTQYF. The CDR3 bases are TGTGCCAGCAGTTCCGGACTAGCGGGGGGACAAGGGACCCAGTACTTC.

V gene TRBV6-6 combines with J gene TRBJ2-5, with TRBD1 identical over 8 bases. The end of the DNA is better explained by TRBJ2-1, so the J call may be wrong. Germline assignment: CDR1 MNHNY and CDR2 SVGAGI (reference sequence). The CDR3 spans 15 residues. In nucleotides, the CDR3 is TGTGCCAGCAGTTACTACTCGTGGACAGGGAATGAGCAGTTCTTC. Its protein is CASSYYSWTGNEQFF.

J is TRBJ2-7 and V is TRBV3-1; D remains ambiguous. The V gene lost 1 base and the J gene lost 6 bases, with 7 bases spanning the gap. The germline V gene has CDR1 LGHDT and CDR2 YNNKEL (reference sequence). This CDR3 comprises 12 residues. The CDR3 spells CASSQVESEQYF. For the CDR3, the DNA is TGTGCCAGCAGCCAAGTAGAGAGCGAGCAGTACTTC.

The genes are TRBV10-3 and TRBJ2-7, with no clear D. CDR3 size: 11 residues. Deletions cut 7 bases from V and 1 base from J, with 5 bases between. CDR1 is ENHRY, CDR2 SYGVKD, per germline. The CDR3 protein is CAIMESYEQYF. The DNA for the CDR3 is TGTGCCATCATGGAGTCCTACGAGCAGTACTTC.

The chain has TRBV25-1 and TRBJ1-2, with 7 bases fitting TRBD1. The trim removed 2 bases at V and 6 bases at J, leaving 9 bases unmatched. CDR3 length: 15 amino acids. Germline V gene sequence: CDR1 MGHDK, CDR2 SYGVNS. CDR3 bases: TGTGCCAGCAGTGAAATACTCAGGGGGGAAGATGGCTACACCTTC. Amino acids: CASSEILRGEDGYTF.

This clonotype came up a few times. The CDR3 DNA reads TGTGCCACCAGTGCCAAGGGGGGGTCGCGACAGCCCCAGCATTTT. Translating it yields CATSAKGGSRQPQHF. The rearrangement links TRBV24-1 to TRBJ1-5, with TRBD1 as a possible D gene (6 bases). The CDR3 has 15 residues. Germline V gene sequence: CDR1 KGHDR, CDR2 SFDVKD. V was cut by 5 bases and J by 7 bases, with 17 bases left in between.

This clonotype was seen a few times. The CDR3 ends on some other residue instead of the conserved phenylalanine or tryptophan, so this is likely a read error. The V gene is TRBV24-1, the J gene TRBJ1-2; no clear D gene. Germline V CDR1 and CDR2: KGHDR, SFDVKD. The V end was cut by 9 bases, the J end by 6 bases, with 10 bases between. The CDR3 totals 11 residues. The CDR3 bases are TGTGCCACCCAAGGGATGAATGGCTACACCCTC. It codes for CATQGMNGYTL.

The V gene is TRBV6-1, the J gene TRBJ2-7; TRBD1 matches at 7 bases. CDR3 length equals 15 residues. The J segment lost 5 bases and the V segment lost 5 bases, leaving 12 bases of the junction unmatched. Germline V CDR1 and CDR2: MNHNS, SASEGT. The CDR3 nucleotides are TGTGCCAGCAGTACGGCCCGAGGGGGCTTCAACGAGCAGTACTTC. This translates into CASSTARGGFNEQYF.

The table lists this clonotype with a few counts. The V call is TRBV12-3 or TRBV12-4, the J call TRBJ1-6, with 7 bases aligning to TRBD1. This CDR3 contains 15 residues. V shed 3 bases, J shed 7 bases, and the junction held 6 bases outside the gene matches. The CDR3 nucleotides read TGTGCCAGCAGTTTTCAGGGGGGCGAGAATTCACCCCTCCACTTT. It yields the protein CASSFQGGENSPLHF.

This CDR3 reads CASSLLPAQETQYF. The CDR3 nucleotides are TGCGCCAGCAGCTTATTGCCCGCCCAAGAGACCCAGTACTTC. The rearrangement links TRBV5-1 to TRBJ2-5; no firm D call. The V gene lost 2 bases and the J gene lost 1 base, with 9 bases spanning the gap. In germline, CDR1 is SGHRS, CDR2 YFSETQ. This CDR3 contains 14 residues.